This T cell receptor (beta chain) was retrieved from a study of spatial heterogeneity in lung cancer. Study-wide context: Follow-up PBMC samples were sequenced when available, at a median of around 23 months after resection.

Trimming pared 3 bases from V and 3 bases from J, leaving 12 bases between. The CDR3 length is 14 residues. CDR1 SGDLS and CDR2 YYNGEE come from the germline V gene. Time point described: blood at routine non-recurrence follow-up after resection. Whole RNA, which was extracted from tumor, nontumor lung tissue or frozen PBMC, was sequenced without any cell sorting. Every molecule of TCR cDNA had its own unique molecular identifier. TCRdb re-called the 5' RACE reads through MiXCR, storing one row per CDR3 protein. The sample records about 120,000 distinct CDR3 sequences, 12% being singletons. This chain joins TRBV9 and TRBJ1-1; perhaps TRBD1 as D (5 bases). The receptor was derived from a male donor with early-stage non-small cell lung cancer. The starting material was PBMCs, obtained at follow-up. CDR3 loop: CASSAKGVDTEAFF. CDR3 DNA: TGTGCCAGCAGCGCAAAAGGGGTCGACACTGAAGCTTTCTTT.